One TCR beta chain is described in this entry. The antigen is undetermined. This record belongs to a study of vaccination effects on CD4 cells after COVID-19. Trimming cost V 1 base and J 7 bases, with 10 bases left between them. Germline CDR1 LGHNA, CDR2 YSLEER. The CDR3 runs to 13 residues. Viral peptide pool expansion of antigen-specific CD4+ T cells preceded sequencing in the ViraFEST assay. Isolation of CD4+ T cells took place after approximately 10 days of culture. In the vaccine recipients, nucleocapsid antibodies were negative and there was no prior SARS-CoV-2 infection. Study-wide points: In the late period after vaccination, infection- and vaccine-induced clones contracted markedly. Early post-infection timepoints were missing from the study, which also had few convalescent patients.

The data were produced by immunoSEQ multiplex PCR, yet TCRdb's version contains in-frame clones alone and is incomplete. Here the sample spans around 79,000 clones, 60% to 85% being singletons. The TCR was taken from a human donor who received a COVID-19 vaccine. Source: CD4+ T cells from PBMCs cultured with SARS-CoV-2 spike peptides, taken before COVID-19 vaccination. The chain links TRBV4-3 to TRBJ2-5; D might be TRBD1 or TRBD2, each matching 5 bases. CDR3 protein: CASSQAGTATQYF. The CDR3 DNA follows: TGCGCCAGCAGCCAAGCAGGGACGGCGACCCAGTACTTC.